The entry below describes one TCR beta chain. The data stem from a study of STAT5B mutations in CD4+ large granular lymphocyte leukemia. The repertoire was sequenced with immunoSEQ multiplex PCR; TCRdb's copy has only in-frame clones and lacks some. Of about 30,000 clones in the sample, approximately 79% were seen once. From germline, CDR1 is MGHRA and CDR2 YSYEKL. CDR3 length: 17 amino acids. J was trimmed by 0 bases and V by 1 base; bases with no gene match: 4. This receptor was taken from a human donor in good health. The V call is TRBV4-1, the J call TRBJ1-5; 9 bases are a match to TRBD1. Material: CD4+ T cells from blood buffy coats. The CDR3: CASSQGQGDNSNQPQHF. The CDR3 region has the DNA TGCGCCAGCAGCCAAGGACAGGGGGACAATAGCAATCAGCCCCAGCATTTT.